The next 18 T cell receptor beta chains were all read from a single sample in a study of STAT3 mutations in large granular lymphocyte leukemia. Study-wide findings and caveats: At least one immunodominant TCR beta clonotype appeared in every T-cell large granular lymphocyte leukemia patient.

What these receptors recognize is not known. Repertoires were generated with immunoSEQ multiplex PCR, while TCRdb's copy carries only in-frame clones and drops some. The sample gives around 10,000 clones, about 55% of which show up once; about 9% is in the top ten. The sequenced sample was peripheral blood mononuclear cells. The source is a boy younger than 18 with T-cell large granular lymphocyte leukemia. Some clones in this sample may be carry-over from other donors' samples.

This clone was counted only a few times. V usage is TRBV30 and J usage is TRBJ2-7, with 8 positions matching TRBD1. This CDR3 is 12 amino acids long. V shed 3 bases and J 4 bases; nucleotides not matched to a gene: 2. Germline values: CDR1 GTSNPN, CDR2 SVGIG (reference sequence). The CDR3 reads CAWSRGQYEQYF. The CDR3 nucleotides are TGTGCCTGGAGCAGGGGGCAATACGAGCAGTACTTC.

The gene calls are TRBV25-1 and TRBJ1-2; D is undetermined. The ends were cut back, 3 bases at V and 0 bases at J, with 11 bases in the middle. This CDR3 is built from 15 residues. CDR1 and CDR2 from the germline V gene are MGHDK and SYGVNS. The CDR3 DNA reads TGTGCCAGCAGTGATGGCAGGTGGCCTAACTATGGCTACACCTTC. Its protein is CASSDGRWPNYGYTF.

J is TRBJ2-1 and V is TRBV19; 16 bases are shared with TRBD2. Germline CDR1 is LNHDA and CDR2 is SQIVND (reference sequence). The CDR3 is 17 residues long. V dropped 5 bases and J dropped 6; count of bases not matched to a gene: 7. The CDR3 DNA sequence: TGTGCCAGTAGTTTCCTGGGACTAGCGGGAGGGCCCAATGAGCAGTTCTTC. Translating it yields CASSFLGLAGGPNEQFF.

The CDR3, as DNA: TGTGCCAGCAGTAACACGGGGGGAGGGGTCTATGGCTACACCTTC. Its translation is CASSNTGGGVYGYTF. The chain links TRBV6-1 to TRBJ1-2, with D possibly TRBD1 on 5 matching bases. CDR1 and CDR2 from the germline V gene are MNHNS and SASEGT. Trimming stripped 5 bases from V and 4 bases from J, with 17 bases between. This CDR3 is 15 amino acids long.

This sequence joins TRBV6-6 and TRBJ1-5, with 8 bases identical to TRBD1. Germline-derived CDR1 and CDR2 are MNHNY and SVGAGI (reference sequence). The J segment lost 0 bases and the V segment lost 4 bases, leaving 5 bases of the junction unmatched. The CDR3 is 16 residues long. CDR3 loop: CASSSTGVYSNQPQHF. In DNA form, the CDR3 reads TGTGCCAGCAGTTCGACAGGGGTTTATAGCAATCAGCCCCAGCATTTT.

The table lists this clone with a few counts. The chain links TRBV4-3 to TRBJ1-1; D gene ambiguous. The CDR3 contains 13 residues. CDR1 is LGHNA and CDR2 is YSLEER in the germline V gene. The V end was cut by 6 bases, the J end by 0 bases, with 8 bases between. CDR3 in amino acids: CASSSSMNTEAFF. The CDR3 nucleotides read TGCGCCAGCAGTTCTAGTATGAACACTGAAGCTTTCTTT.

The genes are TRBV7-9 and TRBJ2-5; D ambiguous. The CDR3 has 14 residues. The ends were cut back, 1 base at V and 1 base at J, with 7 bases in the middle. CDR1 and CDR2 (germline): SEHNR, FQNEAQ (reference sequence). DNA for the CDR3: TGTGCCAGCAGCTTAGGGGCATTCCAAGAGACCCAGTACTTC. Amino acid sequence: CASSLGAFQETQYF.

By share, this clone counts as large (0.1 to 1%). The V gene is TRBV4-2, the J gene TRBJ1-2; no firm D call. The V gene's germline CDR1 is LGHNA and CDR2 YNFKEQ. The CDR3 totals 13 residues. Between the trimmed V and J ends, which lost 0 bases and 7 bases, there was a span of 9 bases. CDR3 residues: CASSQDQAAGYTF. Written as DNA, the CDR3 is TGTGCCAGCAGCCAAGATCAAGCTGCTGGCTACACCTTC.

The chain uses TRBV7-9 and TRBJ2-1; no reliable D call. Trimming removed 1 base at V and 6 bases at J, with 4 bases between. The CDR3 sequence is 12 residues long. Germline-derived CDR1 and CDR2 are SEHNR and FQNEAQ (reference sequence). The CDR3 coding sequence is TGTGCCAGCAGCTTAGTCCCCAATGAGCAGTTCTTC. It yields the protein CASSLVPNEQFF.

The chain couples TRBV5-8 to TRBJ2-3; D is perhaps TRBD1 (7 bases). V lost 4 bases and J 1 base, leaving 19 bases between the germline ends. The CDR3 has 17 residues. Germline CDR1 and CDR2: SGHTS and YDEGEE. CDR3 sequence: CASSAGGDGGGTDTQYF. CDR3 coding DNA: TGTGCCAGCAGCGCAGGGGGTGACGGGGGTGGCACAGATACGCAGTATTTT.

This clone was seen a few times. The chain combines TRBV7-9 with TRBJ2-7; TRBD2 might be the D (6 bases). Per germline, CDR1 SEHNR and CDR2 FQNEAQ (reference sequence). Between the trimmed V and J ends, which lost 3 bases and 2 bases, there was a span of 8 bases. The CDR3 length is 13 residues. The CDR3: CASSFGGTYEQYF. The CDR3 DNA reads TGTGCCAGCAGCTTTGGAGGGACCTACGAGCAGTACTTC.

This sequence joins TRBV19 and TRBJ1-5; 7 nucleotides align to TRBD1. Germline CDR1 is LNHDA and CDR2 is SQIVND (reference sequence). CDR3 size: 15 residues. The J segment lost 4 bases and the V segment lost 6 bases, leaving 9 bases of the junction unmatched. CDR3 sequence: CASSLEGQPNQPQHF. DNA of the CDR3: TGTGCCAGTAGCCTCGAGGGACAGCCTAATCAGCCCCAGCATTTT.

The V and J genes are TRBV29-1 and TRBJ2-7; 9 nucleotides line up with TRBD2. This CDR3 is 15 amino acids long. Trimming at V came to 1 base and at J to 3 bases, leaving 7 bases not matched to a gene. CDR1 and CDR2 (germline): SQVTM, ANQGSEA. CDR3 region: CSVEGGTSSHYEQYF. The CDR3 region has the DNA TGCAGCGTTGAAGGTGGGACTAGCAGCCACTACGAGCAGTACTTC.

V and J are TRBV5-4 and TRBJ2-7, with 10 bases that match TRBD2. Germline CDR1 SGHNT, CDR2 YYREEE (reference sequence). The CDR3 loop spans 16 amino acids. V trimming: 4 bases; J trimming: 9 bases; junction bases outside the gene matches: 16. CDR3 sequence reads: CASSPPSSGGARVQYF. CDR3 sequence (DNA): TGTGCCAGCAGCCCACCCTCTAGCGGGGGCGCTCGGGTGCAGTACTTC. Supplemented by reference TRBV5-4 and TRBJ2-7, the full variable domain reads ETGVTQSPTHLIKTRGQQVTLRCSSQSGHNTVSWYQQALGQGPQFIFQYYREEENGRGNFPPRFSGLQFPNYSSELNVNALELDDSALYLCASSPPSSGGARVQYFGPGTRLTVT.

This clone was recorded once. V usage is TRBV5-1 and J usage is TRBJ2-5; 10 bases line up with TRBD2. The V gene's germline CDR1 is SGHRS and CDR2 YFSETQ. Germline trimming cut 6 bases from V and 2 bases from J; bases unmatched to any gene: 7. This CDR3 is 15 amino acids long. The CDR3 nucleotides read TGCGCCAGCACTACTAGCGGGACGGGACAAGAGACCCAGTACTTC. Translated, it gives CASTTSGTGQETQYF.

The CDR3 loop is CASSLGTRNEQFF. The CDR3 coding sequence is TGCGCCAGCAGCCTCGGGACTAGAAATGAGCAGTTCTTC. The chain uses TRBV5-1 and TRBJ2-1; 8 nucleotides align to TRBD2. With V trimmed by 4 bases and J by 7 bases, 4 bases remained unmatched. The CDR3 has 13 residues. Germline-derived CDR1 and CDR2 are SGHRS and YFSETQ.

The V call is TRBV5-5, the J call TRBJ2-2, with 10 bases identical to TRBD1. The CDR3 covers 15 residues. V trimming: 4 bases; J trimming: 3 bases; junction bases outside the gene matches: 3. Germline values: CDR1 SGHKS, CDR2 YYEKEE (reference sequence). The CDR3 sequence is CASSTGTGDTGELFF. The CDR3 DNA is TGTGCCAGCAGCACCGGGACAGGGGACACCGGGGAGCTGTTTTTT.

The chain couples TRBV7-9 to TRBJ1-5; no firm D call. The CDR3 runs 12 residues. Trimming stripped 3 bases from V and 6 bases from J, with 6 bases between. The germline V gene has CDR1 SEHNR and CDR2 FQNEAQ (reference sequence). In nucleotides, the CDR3 is TGTGCCAGCAGCTTGGGCTCTCAGCCCCAGCATTTT. Translation gives CASSLGSQPQHF. The entire variable domain, with the rest obtained from reference TRBV7-9 and TRBJ1-5, is as follows: DTGVSQNPRHKITKRGQNVTFRCDPISEHNRLYWYRQTLGQGPEFLTYFQNEAQLEKSRLLSDRFSAERPKGSFSTLEIQRTEQGDSAMYLCASSLGSQPQHFGDGTRLSIL.